This entry is about one T cell receptor beta chain. This sample stems from a study of CD8 T cells in Susac syndrome. Random hexamers served to reverse transcribe roughly 0.5 to 1 ug RNA. MiXCR, run by TCRdb on the immunoSEQ multiplex PCR reads, gives a single entry per CDR3 protein. The profile shows some 96,000 distinct CDR3 sequences, approximately 95% of them singletons. Sequences were obtained from CD8+ T cells from PBMCs. The origin of this receptor is a human donor with Susac syndrome.

This CDR3 reads CSVETSGRGTDTQYF. The CDR3 DNA follows: TGCAGCGTCGAGACTAGCGGGAGGGGGACAGATACGCAGTATTTT. V usage is TRBV29-1 and J usage is TRBJ2-3, with TRBD2 matching 14 bases. V lost 6 bases and J lost 3; bases outside the gene matches: 5. Per germline, CDR1 SQVTM and CDR2 ANQGSEA. The CDR3 loop spans 15 amino acids.